The rows below give T cell receptor beta chains drawn from one sample of a study of T cell repertoires in cytomegalovirus infection. TCRdb called the reads again in MiXCR, with one record for every CDR3 protein. The sample shows about 300,000 distinct CDR3 sequences, around 10% of them seen only once. Material: PBMCs. These receptors all stem from a human donor in good health (CMV status not recorded). Some clones in this sample may be carry-over from other donors' samples. Both conserved end residues are part of each CDR3. The D gene is left open where the match is weak. Where a row states a size, it is once, few, many or the class of an expanded clone; other rows omit it.

V gene: TRBV6-2/TRBV6-3
clone size: many
D gene: .
J gene: TRBJ2-2
CDR3 protein: CASSYSLQRGNTGELFF
CDR3 DNA: TGTGCCAGCAGTTACTCGCTACAGAGGGGAAACACCGGGGAGCTGTTTTTT

V gene: TRBV7-8
clone size: many
D gene: .
J gene: TRBJ1-2
CDR3 protein: CASSLDASGYGYTF
CDR3 DNA: TGTGCCAGCAGCTTAGATGCCAGCGGCTATGGCTACACCTTC

V gene: TRBV19
clone size: .
D gene: .
J gene: TRBJ1-1
CDR3 protein: CASSMELSLNTEAFF
CDR3 DNA: TGTGCCAGTAGTATGGAATTATCATTGAACACTGAAGCTTTCTTT

V gene: TRBV20-1
clone size: .
D gene: .
J gene: TRBJ1-2
CDR3 protein: CSAPGPRNYGYTF
CDR3 DNA: TGCAGTGCTCCGGGACCGAGAAACTATGGCTACACCTTC

V gene: TRBV10-3
clone size: many
D gene: TRBD2
J gene: TRBJ2-1
CDR3 protein: CAIGREGNEQFF
CDR3 DNA: TGTGCCATCGGGAGGGAAGGGAATGAGCAGTTCTTC

V gene: TRBV25-1
clone size: many
D gene: TRBD1
J gene: TRBJ2-7
CDR3 protein: CASSGWTGKDYEQYF
CDR3 DNA: TGTGCCAGCAGTGGCTGGACAGGGAAGGACTACGAGCAGTACTTC

V gene: TRBV12-3/TRBV12-4
clone size: many
D gene: .
J gene: TRBJ2-6
CDR3 protein: CASSSSGANVLTF
CDR3 DNA: TGTGCCAGCAGTTCGTCTGGGGCCAACGTCCTGACTTTC

V gene: TRBV28
clone size: few
D gene: .
J gene: TRBJ1-2
CDR3 protein: CASSSNMFYTF
CDR3 DNA: TGTGCCAGCAGTTCGAATATGTTCTACACCTTC

V gene: TRBV6-6
clone size: many
D gene: TRBD2
J gene: TRBJ2-2
CDR3 protein: CASTRSTSGGAGTGELFF
CDR3 DNA: TGTGCCAGCACCAGAAGTACTAGCGGGGGGGCGGGCACCGGGGAGCTGTTTTTT

V gene: TRBV7-2
clone size: many
D gene: .
J gene: TRBJ1-2
CDR3 protein: CASNRDTFYGYTF
CDR3 DNA: TGTGCCAGCAATCGGGACACCTTCTATGGCTACACCTTC

V gene: TRBV2
clone size: many
D gene: .
J gene: TRBJ1-6
CDR3 protein: CASSTTGKNSPLHF
CDR3 DNA: TGTGCCAGCAGTACGACAGGAAAGAATTCACCCCTCCACTTT

V gene: TRBV12-3/TRBV12-4
clone size: many
D gene: .
J gene: TRBJ1-2
CDR3 protein: CASSLALGTYGYTF
CDR3 DNA: TGTGCCAGCAGTTTAGCCCTCGGAACCTATGGCTACACCTTC

V gene: TRBV28
clone size: .
D gene: TRBD1
J gene: TRBJ1-5
CDR3 protein: CASKKAEDRDINQPQHF
CDR3 DNA: TGTGCCAGCAAAAAGGCAGAGGACAGGGACATCAATCAGCCCCAGCATTTT

V gene: TRBV7-2
clone size: many
D gene: .
J gene: TRBJ2-1
CDR3 protein: CASSLGGEQFF
CDR3 DNA: TGTGCCAGCAGCTTGGGGGGTGAGCAGTTCTTC

V gene: TRBV14
clone size: .
D gene: .
J gene: TRBJ1-1
CDR3 protein: CASSQVLRDEAFF
CDR3 DNA: TGTGCCAGCAGCCAAGTCTTGAGGGATGAAGCTTTCTTT

V gene: TRBV2
clone size: once
D gene: TRBD1
J gene: TRBJ2-1
CDR3 protein: CASSGQGLTYNEQFF
CDR3 DNA: TGTGCCAGCAGTGGACAGGGCTTGACCTACAATGAGCAGTTCTTC

V gene: TRBV20-1
clone size: many
D gene: TRBD1
J gene: TRBJ2-7
CDR3 protein: CSASHLRDRGAYEQYF
CDR3 DNA: TGCAGTGCTAGTCACCTCCGGGACAGGGGAGCCTACGAGCAGTACTTC

V gene: TRBV7-2
clone size: many
D gene: .
J gene: TRBJ2-7
CDR3 protein: CASSKPGDYEQYF
CDR3 DNA: TGTGCCAGCAGCAAGCCCGGGGACTACGAGCAGTACTTC

V gene: TRBV19
clone size: .
D gene: TRBD1
J gene: TRBJ1-1
CDR3 protein: CASRPGGLTEAFF
CDR3 DNA: TGTGCCAGTCGTCCAGGGGGCCTTACTGAAGCTTTCTTT

V gene: TRBV11-2
clone size: many
D gene: TRBD1
J gene: TRBJ1-2
CDR3 protein: CASSLDVQGDGYTF
CDR3 DNA: TGTGCCAGCAGCTTAGACGTACAGGGGGATGGCTACACCTTC

V gene: TRBV27
clone size: many
D gene: .
J gene: TRBJ2-1
CDR3 protein: CASSIEGYRSYNEQFF
CDR3 DNA: TGTGCCAGCAGTATTGAGGGTTACCGGAGTTACAATGAGCAGTTCTTC

V gene: TRBV2
clone size: many
D gene: .
J gene: TRBJ2-5
CDR3 protein: CASSDPGAETQYF
CDR3 DNA: TGTGCCAGCAGCGACCCGGGCGCAGAGACCCAGTACTTC

V gene: TRBV29-1
clone size: many
D gene: TRBD1
J gene: TRBJ1-1
CDR3 protein: CSVPGQGHTEAFF
CDR3 DNA: TGCAGCGTTCCGGGACAGGGTCACACTGAAGCTTTCTTT

V gene: TRBV18
clone size: .
D gene: TRBD2
J gene: TRBJ2-3
CDR3 protein: CASSPTSGFKYTQYF
CDR3 DNA: TGTGCCAGCTCACCGACTAGCGGCTTCAAATATACGCAGTATTTT

V gene: TRBV28
clone size: many
D gene: .
J gene: TRBJ2-1
CDR3 protein: CASRGTQGPRSYNEQFF
CDR3 DNA: TGTGCCAGCAGGGGAACTCAGGGGCCTCGGTCCTACAATGAGCAGTTCTTC

V gene: TRBV28
clone size: few
D gene: .
J gene: TRBJ1-1
CDR3 protein: CASTYLLGGEAFF
CDR3 DNA: TGTGCCAGCACCTACCTTTTAGGAGGAGAAGCTTTCTTT

V gene: TRBV7-2
clone size: many
D gene: .
J gene: TRBJ2-2
CDR3 protein: CASSLLDRPGELFF
CDR3 DNA: TGTGCCAGCAGCTTACTGGACCGCCCCGGGGAGCTGTTTTTT

V gene: TRBV7-2
clone size: many
D gene: TRBD1
J gene: TRBJ1-3
CDR3 protein: CASSLVGTGGTGNTIYF
CDR3 DNA: TGTGCCAGCAGCTTAGTGGGGACAGGGGGGACTGGAAACACCATATATTTT

V gene: TRBV11-1
clone size: many
D gene: .
J gene: TRBJ1-2
CDR3 protein: CASSFTGFDGYTF
CDR3 DNA: TGTGCCAGCAGCTTCACAGGGTTCGATGGCTACACCTTC

V gene: TRBV11-2
clone size: many
D gene: TRBD1
J gene: TRBJ2-1
CDR3 protein: CASSPGQGALYINEQFF
CDR3 DNA: TGTGCCAGCAGCCCGGGACAGGGGGCGCTTTATATTAATGAGCAGTTCTTC

V gene: TRBV7-9
clone size: many
D gene: .
J gene: TRBJ2-4
CDR3 protein: CASSLPGGRQNIQYF
CDR3 DNA: TGTGCCAGCAGCTTACCGGGGGGCCGCCAAAACATTCAGTACTTC

V gene: TRBV18
clone size: few
D gene: TRBD1
J gene: TRBJ1-1
CDR3 protein: CASSPMGQLNTEAFF
CDR3 DNA: TGTGCCAGCTCACCCATGGGACAGTTGAACACTGAAGCTTTCTTT

V gene: TRBV7-2
clone size: many
D gene: .
J gene: TRBJ1-3
CDR3 protein: CASSPSTGTGNTIYF
CDR3 DNA: TGTGCCAGCAGCCCCAGTACGGGAACTGGAAACACCATATATTTT

V gene: TRBV7-2
clone size: many
D gene: .
J gene: TRBJ2-1
CDR3 protein: CASGHRVSLQGQFF
CDR3 DNA: TGTGCCAGCGGACACAGGGTCTCCTTACAGGGGCAGTTCTTC

V gene: TRBV7-8
clone size: many
D gene: TRBD2
J gene: TRBJ2-3
CDR3 protein: CASSPRGGSTDTQYF
CDR3 DNA: TGTGCCAGCAGCCCTCGGGGGGGCAGCACAGATACGCAGTATTTT

V gene: TRBV6-1
clone size: many
D gene: TRBD2
J gene: TRBJ2-3
CDR3 protein: CASSQPPGRPDTQYF
CDR3 DNA: TGTGCCAGCAGTCAACCTCCCGGGAGGCCAGATACGCAGTATTTT

V gene: TRBV12-3/TRBV12-4
clone size: .
D gene: .
J gene: TRBJ2-7
CDR3 protein: CASSYALTYEQYF
CDR3 DNA: TGTGCCAGCAGCTATGCCCTTACCTACGAGCAGTACTTC

V gene: TRBV7-2
clone size: many
D gene: .
J gene: TRBJ1-2
CDR3 protein: CASSTGPDNYGYTF
CDR3 DNA: TGTGCCAGCAGCACAGGACCGGATAACTATGGCTACACCTTC

V gene: TRBV6-1
clone size: many
D gene: .
J gene: TRBJ1-5
CDR3 protein: CATWDSGQPQHF
CDR3 DNA: TGTGCCACCTGGGATTCTGGTCAGCCCCAGCATTTT

V gene: TRBV10-3
clone size: .
D gene: TRBD2
J gene: TRBJ2-3
CDR3 protein: CAIRLSSGGTDTQYF
CDR3 DNA: TGTGCCATCAGGCTTTCTAGCGGGGGCACAGATACGCAGTATTTT